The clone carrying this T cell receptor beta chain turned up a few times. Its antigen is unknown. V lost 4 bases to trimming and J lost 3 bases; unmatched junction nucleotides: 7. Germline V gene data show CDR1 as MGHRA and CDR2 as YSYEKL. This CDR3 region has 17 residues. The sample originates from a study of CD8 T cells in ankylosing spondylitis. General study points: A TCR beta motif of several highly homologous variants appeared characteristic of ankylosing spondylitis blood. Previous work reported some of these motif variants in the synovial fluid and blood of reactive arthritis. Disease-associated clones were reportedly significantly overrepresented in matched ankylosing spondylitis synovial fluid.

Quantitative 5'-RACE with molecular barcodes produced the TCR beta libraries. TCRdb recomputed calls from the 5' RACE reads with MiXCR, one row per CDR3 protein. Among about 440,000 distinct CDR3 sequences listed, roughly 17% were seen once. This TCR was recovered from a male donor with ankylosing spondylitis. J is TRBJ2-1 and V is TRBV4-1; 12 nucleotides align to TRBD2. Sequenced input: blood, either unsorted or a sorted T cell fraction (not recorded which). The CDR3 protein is CASSPPWTSGNYNEQFF. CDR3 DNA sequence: TGCGCCAGCAGCCCCCCCTGGACTAGCGGGAACTACAATGAGCAGTTCTTC.